This TCR beta chain comes out of a study of vaccination effects on CD4 cells after COVID-19. As for this clone: Its antigen is unknown.

Sequencing was preceded by expansion of antigen-specific CD4+ T cells with viral peptide pools in the ViraFEST assay. When about ten days of culture had elapsed, CD4+ T cells were isolated. Absence of prior SARS-CoV-2 infection characterized the vaccine recipients, who showed negative nucleocapsid antibodies. Days 3 and 7 were when half the medium was replaced with IL-2 medium. TCRdb keeps only in-frame clones here, not all; method: immunoSEQ multiplex PCR. The table records about 65,000 clones, roughly 76% of them present only once. Trimming removed 6 bases from V and 0 bases from J, with 8 bases in between. The CDR3 consists of 14 residues. The germline V gene has CDR1 KGHDR and CDR2 SFDVKD.

V and J are TRBV24-1 and TRBJ1-5, with D maybe TRBD1 (6 bases). This TCR was recovered from a human donor who received a COVID-19 vaccine. The material sequenced was CD4+ T cells from PBMCs cultured with HCoV-NL63 spike peptides, taken before COVID-19 vaccination. CDR3: CATSQGYSNQPQHF. CDR3 DNA: TGTGCCACCAGTCAGGGGTATAGCAATCAGCCCCAGCATTTT.